This entry lists 23 T cell receptor beta chains sequenced from one sample in a study of blood T cell repertoires in COVID-19 (dated by TCRdb to about 2020). Preparation of the library involved the immunoSEQ multiplex PCR assay. The table was pulled from immuneACCESS by TCRdb, which kept in-frame rearrangements only. Such tables lose some clones; where checked, under half of the loss comes from unresolved V genes, and the rest has no known cause. The sample table lists under 250,000 clones, about 82% of them with a count of one. About 6% of the sample goes to the ten largest clones. Sequencing was performed on peripheral blood. Receptors originate from an elderly woman with COVID-19, enrolled during active disease.

This clone was observed a few times. The chain combines TRBV28 with TRBJ1-5, with a tentative D call TRBD1 (6 bases). Trimming stripped 6 bases from V and 4 bases from J, with 10 bases between. From germline, CDR1 is MDHEN and CDR2 SYDVKM. This CDR3 spans 13 amino acids. The CDR3 is CASRITGNQPQHF. CDR3 nucleotide sequence: TGTGCCAGCAGAATTACAGGGAATCAGCCCCAGCATTTT.

The chain links TRBV28 to TRBJ2-1, with D perhaps matching TRBD1 (6 bases). Trimming shortened V by 0 bases and J by 4 bases, and 10 bases separated the two germline ends. Germline assignment: CDR1 MDHEN and CDR2 SYDVKM. The CDR3 runs 15 residues. The CDR3 coding sequence is TGTGCCAGCAGTTTATGGGGGGCTGGATACAATGAGCAGTTCTTC. Encoded protein: CASSLWGAGYNEQFF.

The CDR3 DNA reads as TGTGCCAGCAGCTTGAGGACAGGGGGATTTGTAACCACTGAAGCTTTCTTT. Protein sequence: CASSLRTGGFVTTEAFF. The rearrangement links TRBV5-5 to TRBJ1-1, with TRBD1 matching over 10 bases. Germline V CDR1 and CDR2: SGHKS, YYEKEE (reference sequence). This CDR3 region has 17 residues. V lost 1 base to trimming and J lost 4 bases; unmatched junction nucleotides: 10.

The V gene is TRBV7-9, the J gene TRBJ1-3; D is uncertain. The V end lost 5 bases, the J end lost 6 bases, and 8 bases lay between the germline ends. This CDR3 has 12 amino acids. Germline lookup yields CDR1 SEHNR and CDR2 FQNEAQ (reference sequence). In DNA, the CDR3 is TGTGCCAGCAGCGAGGGAGTAAACACCATATATTTT. Its translation: CASSEGVNTIYF.

The chain uses TRBV7-9 and TRBJ1-4; D is undetermined. Germline CDR1 is SEHNR and CDR2 is FQNEAQ (reference sequence). This CDR3 contains 14 residues. Trimming cost V 5 bases and J 6 bases, with 13 bases left between them. CDR3 region: CASSTYFRDEKLFF. The CDR3 region has the DNA TGTGCCAGCAGCACCTATTTCCGGGATGAAAAACTGTTTTTT.

This clone is termed medium-sized. The chain combines TRBV7-2 with TRBJ1-4; D may be TRBD1 (5 bases). Germline CDR1 and CDR2: SGHTA and FQGNSA. The V and J ends lost 5 bases and 7 bases respectively, with 17 bases between them. This CDR3 comprises 15 residues. CDR3 in amino acids: CASSPRAQGTEKLFF. The CDR3, as DNA: TGTGCCAGCAGCCCAAGGGCGCAGGGTACTGAAAAACTGTTTTTT. Variable domain in full (rest from reference TRBV7-2 and TRBJ1-4): GAGVSQSPSNKVTEKGKDVELRCDPISGHTALYWYRQSLGQGLEFLIYFQGNSAPDKSGLPSDRFSAERTGGSVSTLTIQRTQQEDSAVYLCASSPRAQGTEKLFFGSGTQLSVL.

This clone was counted once. This chain joins TRBV7-8 and TRBJ1-2, with a possible D match to TRBD1 (6 bases). With 5 bases removed from V and 8 bases from J, the gap between germline ends came to 18 bases. CDR3 length: 14 amino acids. The V gene's germline CDR1 is SGHVS and CDR2 FQNEAQ. As DNA, the CDR3 is TGTGCCAGCAGCCCTGGCCCGACAGGCCTGGGCTACACCTTC. Amino acids: CASSPGPTGLGYTF.

Only a few counts were recorded for this clone. The chain carries TRBV28 and TRBJ2-7; 8 nucleotides line up with TRBD2. There are 16 residues in the CDR3. Germline CDR1 and CDR2: MDHEN and SYDVKM. Losses at the gene ends were 6 bases for V and 6 bases for J; bases not matched to a gene: 16. CDR3 in amino acids: CASSPPFVRGGREQYF. The CDR3 region has the DNA TGTGCCAGCAGCCCCCCGTTTGTTCGGGGGGGCCGCGAGCAGTACTTC.

This clone was counted between two and nine times. The rearrangement joins TRBV27 to TRBJ2-1; possible D gene TRBD2, 5 bases. This CDR3 has 16 amino acids. CDR1 and CDR2 from the germline V gene are MNHEY and SMNVEV (reference sequence). The V and J ends lost 7 bases and 0 bases respectively, with 16 bases between them. The CDR3, as DNA: TGTGCCAGCAAATCAGGCGGGTTAAGCTCCTACAATGAGCAGTTCTTC. This encodes CASKSGGLSSYNEQFF.

V gene TRBV7-2 combines with J gene TRBJ2-1; 14 positions agree with TRBD2. V lost 0 bases and J lost 4; bases outside the gene matches: 8. The CDR3 has 19 amino acids. Germline V gives CDR1 SGHTA, CDR2 FQGNSA. The DNA for the CDR3 is TGTGCCAGCAGCTTAGCCCCTCTCCGGACTAGCGGGGGGTACAATGAGCAGTTCTTC. Its translation: CASSLAPLRTSGGYNEQFF.

The chain employs TRBV3-1 (or the pseudogene TRBV3-2) and TRBJ2-3, with TRBD2 matching 8 bases. With 2 bases clipped from V and 9 bases from J, the junction kept 1 base outside the gene matches. CDR3 length: 12 residues. The germline CDR1 and CDR2 sequences are LGHDT and YNNKEL (reference sequence). Written as DNA, the CDR3 is TGTGCCAGCAGCCAAAGGACTAGCACGCAGTATTTT. Amino acid sequence: CASSQRTSTQYF.

The V and J genes are TRBV4-2 and TRBJ2-3; the match to TRBD2 covers 10 bases. The CDR3 runs 16 residues. V gave up 1 base and J gave up 5 bases; unmatched junction bases: 6. Germline CDR1 reads LGHNA; CDR2 reads YNFKEQ. The CDR3 DNA sequence: TGTGCCAGCAGCCAAGTGGGTAGCGGGGGGCTAGATACGCAGTATTTT. Protein product: CASSQVGSGGLDTQYF.

The V call is TRBV28, the J call TRBJ1-4; possibly TRBD1 for D (5 bases). Germline values: CDR1 MDHEN, CDR2 SYDVKM. The CDR3 sequence is 16 residues long. V was trimmed by 5 bases and J by 5 bases, leaving 18 bases between them. CDR3 DNA: TGTGCCAGCAGTCTGACTGGGGCAAGCTCGAATGAAAAACTGTTTTTT. It specifies CASSLTGASSNEKLFF.

V gene TRBV3-1 (or the pseudogene TRBV3-2) combines with J gene TRBJ2-6; D is possibly TRBD1 (6 bases). Germline loops: CDR1 LGHDT, CDR2 YNNKEL (reference sequence). V lost 4 bases to trimming and J lost 12 bases, with 16 bases between them. The CDR3 loop spans 14 amino acids. The CDR3, as DNA: TGTGCCAGCAGCCCTCTCATAGGGACACCCGTCCTGACTTTC. Translation gives CASSPLIGTPVLTF.

V usage is TRBV27 and J usage is TRBJ1-5; 9 bases line up with TRBD1. CDR1 MNHEY and CDR2 SMNVEV come from the germline V gene (reference sequence). This CDR3 is 14 amino acids long. The V and J ends lost 4 bases and 9 bases, in that order; junction bases with no gene match: 7. For the CDR3, the DNA is TGTGCCAGCAGTTCGGACAGGGGTAAGTGGCCCCAGCATTTT. This sequence encodes CASSSDRGKWPQHF.

The rearrangement uses TRBV12-5 and TRBJ2-5; 8 nucleotides align to TRBD2. The ends lost 5 bases at V and 3 bases at J; junction bases unmatched: 5. CDR1 is LGHNT, CDR2 FRNRAP, per germline. This CDR3 contains 14 residues. Here the CDR3 reads CASGTSGGEETQYF. The CDR3 bases are TGTGCTAGTGGTACGAGCGGGGGAGAAGAGACCCAGTACTTC.

The chain uses TRBV27 and TRBJ1-4, with D unclear. In germline, CDR1 is MNHEY, CDR2 SMNVEV (reference sequence). The CDR3 runs 17 residues. Trimming removed 1 base from V and 2 bases from J, with 14 bases in between. The CDR3 reads CASSLLVPGWTNEKLFF. The CDR3 nucleotides read TGTGCCAGCAGTTTATTAGTTCCGGGGTGGACTAATGAAAAACTGTTTTTT.

This clone occurred once. The chain joins TRBV27 to TRBJ1-1; possibly TRBD1 for D (5 bases). V dropped 10 bases and J dropped 1 base, with 13 bases sitting between them. This CDR3 comprises 13 residues. Germline V gives CDR1 MNHEY, CDR2 SMNVEV (reference sequence). The CDR3 is CATQGKQNTEAFF. CDR3 DNA: TGTGCCACCCAGGGAAAACAGAACACTGAAGCTTTCTTT.

This clone has just a few counts. The rearrangement uses TRBV5-1 and TRBJ1-1; D is undetermined. This CDR3 is 12 amino acids long. Germline values: CDR1 SGHRS, CDR2 YFSETQ. Trimming stripped 8 bases from V and 3 bases from J, with 11 bases between. The CDR3, as DNA: TGCGCCAGTAGCGGAGGTTACACTGAAGCTTTCTTT. Translating gives CASSGGYTEAFF.

The J gene is TRBJ1-1, the V gene TRBV4-1; D not resolved. CDR1 is MGHRA, CDR2 YSYEKL, per germline. The CDR3 contains 14 residues. Trimming left V 4 bases short and J 4 bases short, with 13 bases between. CDR3 sequence: CASSRGNSFTEAFF. The DNA of the CDR3 is TGCGCCAGCAGCCGAGGGAATTCTTTCACTGAAGCTTTCTTT.

This chain joins TRBV18 and TRBJ1-1; TRBD1 matches 7 bases. There are 15 residues in the CDR3. CDR1 and CDR2 from the germline V gene are KGHSH and LQKENI. V was clipped by 5 bases and J by 1 base; unmatched bases: 7. The CDR3 loop is CASSTRDSQNTEAFF. For the CDR3, the DNA is TGTGCCAGCTCAACCAGGGACAGCCAGAACACTGAAGCTTTCTTT. Combining the CDR3 with reference TRBV18 and TRBJ1-1 gives the whole variable domain NAGVMQNPRHLVRRRGQEARLRCSPMKGHSHVYWYRQLPEEGLKFMVYLQKENIIDESGMPKERFSAEFPKEGPSILRIQQVVRGDSAAYFCASSTRDSQNTEAFFGQGTRLTVV.

The V call is TRBV28, the J call TRBJ1-1, with 7 bases matching TRBD1. V trimming: 9 bases; J trimming: 1 base; junction bases outside the gene matches: 5. This CDR3 region has 13 residues. Germline V gene data show CDR1 as MDHEN and CDR2 as SYDVKM. CDR3 region: CASGGGGNTEAFF. The CDR3 DNA reads as TGTGCCAGTGGAGGGGGCGGGAACACTGAAGCTTTCTTT.

This clone is a singleton in its sample. The chain carries TRBV6-6 and TRBJ1-4; D is possibly TRBD1 (5 bases). The ends were cut back, 0 bases at V and 7 bases at J, with 12 bases in the middle. Germline CDR1 and CDR2: MNHNY and SVGAGI (reference sequence). The CDR3 covers 15 residues. CDR3 nucleotide sequence: TGTGCCAGCAGTTACTCCTCGGACACTCCTGAAAAACTGTTTTTT. This translates into CASSYSSDTPEKLFF.